Listed below are T cell receptor beta chains from one sample, sequenced in a study of T cells after somatic rescue of genetic block. Sequenced by immunoSEQ multiplex PCR; TCRdb stores in-frame clones only, minus some. The sample lists about 13,000 clones, 65% to 75% occurring once. The specimen sequenced was peripheral blood mononuclear cells (PBMCs). These receptors all stem from a boy aged 10-17 years. Each CDR3 is given with its conserved first and last residue. D genes are given only for firm matches. Some rows mark clone size as missing; the rest say once, few, many or name a class of expanded clone.

TRBV27	-	TRBD1	TRBJ1-2	CATGQGYGYTF	TGTGCGACGGGACAGGGGTATGGCTACACCTTC
TRBV5-6	-	-	TRBJ1-1	CASSLGGPMEAFF	TGTGCCAGCAGCTTGGGGGGTCCCATGGAGGCTTTCTTT
TRBV9	-	-	TRBJ2-5	CASSVLEGQETQYF	TGTGCCAGCAGCGTTCTAGAGGGGCAAGAGACCCAGTACTTC
TRBV6-5	-	-	TRBJ2-2	CASTQGQNTGELFF	TGTGCCAGCACCCAGGGACAGAACACCGGGGAGCTGTTTTTT
TRBV5-4	-	TRBD1	TRBJ2-3	CASSLGQGADTQYF	TGTGCCAGCAGCTTGGGACAGGGGGCAGATACGCAGTATTTT
TRBV30	once	-	TRBJ2-1	CAWRAIPDRLSSYNEQFF	TGTGCCTGGAGAGCAATACCGGACCGTTTGAGCTCCTACAATGAGCAGTTCTTC
TRBV5-5	-	TRBD1	TRBJ2-2	CASSYPDRLLTGELFF	TGTGCCAGCAGTTACCCGGACAGGCTCCTCACCGGGGAGCTGTTTTTT
TRBV5-1	-	TRBD2	TRBJ2-2	CASSGIAGVSGELFF	TGCGCCAGCAGCGGGATAGCGGGAGTTTCCGGGGAGCTGTTTTTT
TRBV19	medium-sized	-	TRBJ1-4	CASSITYRNEKLFF	TGTGCCAGTAGTATCACCTATCGTAATGAAAAACTGTTTTTT
TRBV5-1	-	-	TRBJ1-1	CASTSNAVNTEAFF	TGCGCCAGCACTTCAAATGCAGTGAACACTGAAGCTTTCTTT
TRBV10-1	once	TRBD2	TRBJ2-1	CASSDPTSGSYNEQFF	TGCGCCAGCAGTGATCCCACTAGCGGGAGTTACAATGAGCAGTTCTTC
TRBV12-5	-	-	TRBJ2-5	CASGLVPGGKETQYF	TGTGCTAGTGGTTTGGTACCCGGGGGCAAAGAGACCCAGTACTTC
TRBV6-1	-	-	TRBJ2-5	CASSRLPTQYF	TGTGCCAGCAGTCGCTTGCCGACCCAGTACTTC
TRBV18	-	TRBD2	TRBJ2-4	CASSPPSGSWSKNIQYF	TGTGCCAGCTCACCACCTAGCGGGTCCTGGTCCAAAAACATTCAGTACTTC
TRBV9	-	-	TRBJ2-3	CASSVAPGTDTQYF	TGTGCCAGCAGCGTAGCTCCTGGCACAGATACGCAGTATTTT
TRBV19	-	-	TRBJ2-5	CASSDSGWETQYF	TGTGCCAGTAGTGATTCGGGATGGGAGACCCAGTACTTC
TRBV5-4	-	-	TRBJ1-6	CASSFVGSNHSPLHF	TGTGCCAGCAGCTTTGTTGGCAGCAACCATTCACCCCTCCACTTT
TRBV7-2	-	TRBD2	TRBJ2-1	CASSLVAGGPHEQFF	TGTGCCAGCAGCTTAGTAGCGGGAGGGCCCCATGAGCAGTTCTTC
TRBV5-4	-	TRBD1	TRBJ1-2	CASSSIGQGLNYGYTF	TGTGCCAGCAGCTCCATTGGACAGGGATTAAACTATGGCTACACCTTC
TRBV10-3	-	TRBD1	TRBJ2-5	CAISESRGTEISQYF	TGTGCCATCAGTGAGTCTAGGGGGACAGAAATTAGCCAGTACTTC
TRBV29-1	-	TRBD2	TRBJ2-7	CSVEFRLAGRNEQYF	TGCAGCGTTGAATTCCGGCTAGCGGGGAGGAACGAGCAGTACTTC
TRBV14	-	-	TRBJ2-7	CASSQEEQGHTSQYF	TGTGCCAGCAGCCAAGAAGAACAGGGACATACGAGTCAGTACTTC
TRBV5-1	-	-	TRBJ1-1	CASTRQENTEAFF	TGCGCCAGCACGCGACAGGAGAACACTGAAGCTTTCTTT
TRBV6-5	-	-	TRBJ2-3	CASRSRLADTQYF	TGTGCCAGCAGATCCAGACTAGCAGATACGCAGTATTTT
TRBV5-1	-	-	TRBJ2-2	CASSLGTGRAGELFF	TGCGCCAGCAGCTTGGGGACAGGGAGGGCCGGGGAGCTGTTTTTT
TRBV6-4	-	TRBD1	TRBJ2-4	CASSYWDSSRDIQYF	TGTGCCAGCAGTTACTGGGACAGCTCCCGGGACATTCAGTACTTC
TRBV28	once	-	TRBJ2-7	CASSLAGWGSYEQYF	TGTGCCAGCAGCCTTGCGGGGTGGGGGTCCTACGAGCAGTACTTC
TRBV28	-	-	TRBJ1-2	CASSLHHRENYGYTF	TGTGCCAGCAGTTTACACCACAGGGAGAACTATGGCTACACCTTC
TRBV7-9	few	-	TRBJ2-2	CASSWNPRQLANTGELFF	TGTGCCAGCAGCTGGAACCCCCGACAGCTCGCGAACACCGGGGAGCTGTTTTTT
TRBV19	-	TRBD1	TRBJ1-2	CASRGTEYGYTF	TGTGCCAGTAGGGGGACAGAGTATGGCTACACCTTC
TRBV6-6	-	-	TRBJ2-5	CASSYSLGSRETQYF	TGTGCCAGCAGTTACTCTCTTGGGAGTCGAGAGACCCAGTACTTC
TRBV7-9	medium-sized	-	TRBJ2-7	CASSPGGSYEQYF	TGTGCCAGCAGCCCCGGTGGGAGCTACGAGCAGTACTTC
TRBV5-1	few	TRBD1	TRBJ2-6	CASSLGQGNTGANVLTF	TGCGCCAGCAGCTTGGGACAGGGGAATACCGGGGCCAACGTCCTGACTTTC
TRBV10-3	few	-	TRBJ1-1	CAISESRSGSTEAFF	TGTGCCATCAGTGAGTCTCGGTCCGGGAGCACTGAAGCTTTCTTT
TRBV5-1	-	TRBD2	TRBJ2-2	CASSLRGGSLPGELFF	TGCGCCAGCAGCCTGCGCGGGGGGAGTTTACCCGGGGAGCTGTTTTTT
TRBV10-1	-	TRBD2	TRBJ2-5	CASSELSGGRGTQYF	TGCGCCAGCAGTGAGTTGTCGGGAGGGCGGGGGACCCAGTACTTC
TRBV29-1	-	-	TRBJ2-7	CSAQEGGRQYF	TGCAGCGCCCAGGAGGGGGGTAGACAGTACTTC
TRBV19	once	-	TRBJ1-5	CATIQGYNQPQHF	TGTGCCACGATACAGGGATACAATCAGCCCCAGCATTTT
TRBV11-3	-	-	TRBJ2-1	CASSLGGGILNNEQFF	TGTGCCAGCAGCTTAGGAGGGGGAATTTTGAACAATGAGCAGTTCTTC
TRBV5-1	-	-	TRBJ2-3	CASSLVAGPSRGTQYF	TGCGCCAGCAGCTTGGTTGCAGGGCCCAGTAGGGGGACGCAGTATTTT
TRBV7-2	-	-	TRBJ2-2	CASSPHLVVDFFIAGELFF	TGTGCCAGCAGCCCCCATTTAGTGGTAGACTTCTTCATCGCCGGGGAGCTGTTTTTT
TRBV5-1	-	TRBD2	TRBJ2-3	CASSLGLAGVGFTDTQYF	TGCGCCAGCAGCTTGGGACTAGCGGGGGTTGGTTTCACAGATACGCAGTATTTT
TRBV28	-	-	TRBJ1-5	CASSFLGAGNSNQPQHF	TGTGCCAGCAGTTTTTTGGGGGCCGGGAATAGCAATCAGCCCCAGCATTTT
TRBV29-1	-	-	TRBJ2-7	CSVVVQGQLYEQYF	TGCAGCGTTGTGGTGCAGGGGCAATTATACGAGCAGTACTTC
TRBV30	-	-	TRBJ2-5	CAWSARGGEQYF	TGTGCCTGGAGCGCTAGAGGGGGTGAGCAGTACTTC
TRBV9	-	TRBD2	TRBJ2-1	CASSVNRREGTSGGRNEQFF	TGTGCCAGCAGCGTAAATCGGCGGGAGGGTACTAGCGGGGGTCGGAATGAGCAGTTCTTC
TRBV10-3	-	-	TRBJ1-6	CAISGKDYNSPLHF	TGTGCCATCAGTGGAAAGGACTATAATTCACCCCTCCACTTT
TRBV7-9	-	TRBD1	TRBJ2-5	CASSRTGDKEETQYF	TGTGCCAGCAGCCGGACAGGGGATAAGGAAGAGACCCAGTACTTC
TRBV6-6	-	TRBD1	TRBJ1-2	CASANLQGGRYTF	TGTGCCAGCGCCAACCTGCAGGGGGGTCGCTACACCTTC
TRBV18	-	-	TRBJ2-7	CASSPPATYEQYF	TGTGCCAGCTCACCACCAGCCACCTACGAGCAGTACTTC
TRBV27	few	TRBD1	TRBJ1-1	CASSLNRGGGAFF	TGTGCCAGCAGTTTAAACAGGGGTGGTGGAGCTTTCTTT
TRBV2	-	TRBD1	TRBJ2-7	CASSENRGIYEQYF	TGTGCCAGCAGTGAAAACAGGGGGATCTACGAGCAGTACTTC
TRBV5-1	-	-	TRBJ1-2	CASSLVPGAIANYGYTF	TGCGCCAGCAGCCTCGTTCCAGGGGCGATAGCTAACTATGGCTACACCTTC
TRBV6-6	-	TRBD1	TRBJ1-4	CASSFMDRGGEKLFF	TGTGCCAGCAGTTTTATGGACAGGGGAGGGGAAAAACTGTTTTTT
TRBV6-1	-	-	TRBJ2-1	CASSALDNEQFF	TGTGCCAGCAGCGCCTTGGATAATGAGCAGTTCTTC
TRBV5-1	-	TRBD2	TRBJ2-5	CASSLRLAGEETQYF	TGCGCCAGCAGCTTGAGACTAGCGGGAGAAGAGACCCAGTACTTC
TRBV6-5	-	-	TRBJ2-2	CASSTLNTGELFF	TGTGCCAGCAGTACCCTTAACACCGGGGAGCTGTTTTTT
TRBV30	-	TRBD1	TRBJ1-6	CAWNSARAGGGSPLHF	TGTGCCTGGAATTCGGCCCGGGCAGGGGGCGGTTCACCCCTCCACTTT
TRBV7-2	-	-	TRBJ2-2	CASSLRGLTGELFF	TGTGCCAGCAGCTTAAGGGGGTTGACCGGGGAGCTGTTTTTT
TRBV7-9	-	TRBD1	TRBJ1-6	CASSSQGAINNSPLHF	TGTGCCAGCAGCTCCCAGGGGGCGATCAATAATTCACCCCTCCACTTT